This entry concerns a single T cell receptor beta chain. The data belong to a study of shared clonotypes between healthy human individuals. Study-level information: CD4 naive and CD4 memory each took three plates per donor, while CD8 naive took two and CD8 memory one.

The CDR3 sequence is 18 residues long. CDR1 is SQVTM, CDR2 ANQGSEA, per germline. V lost 1 base, J lost 1 base, and 22 bases lay in between. The naive CD8 population came from CD45RO-negative cells selected for CCR7, without terminally differentiated effector memory CD45RA+ cells. Deep-level assay runs were performed. About 33,000 T cell genomes (approximately 210 ng DNA) went into each sorted-subset replicate. As handled by the study authors: Filtering was not the same, since immunoSEQ gave junction-only sequences without quality scores. The protocol was immunoSEQ multiplex PCR, while the TCRdb copy is restricted to in-frame clones and leaves out a portion. V and J calls and clone size are copied from that table; D and trimming were computed from the DNA. The sample consists of about 2 million clones, over 85% of them appearing once.

What was sequenced was naive CD8+ T cells sorted from blood. The chain employs TRBV29-1 and TRBJ2-5; weak D call: TRBD2 (5 bases). The origin of this receptor is a man in his late teens or twenties in good health. The DNA for the CDR3 is TGCAGCGTTGAAGCACTGCAATCGAGCGGAGGTCTCCAAGAGACCCAGTACTTC. It encodes CSVEALQSSGGLQETQYF.